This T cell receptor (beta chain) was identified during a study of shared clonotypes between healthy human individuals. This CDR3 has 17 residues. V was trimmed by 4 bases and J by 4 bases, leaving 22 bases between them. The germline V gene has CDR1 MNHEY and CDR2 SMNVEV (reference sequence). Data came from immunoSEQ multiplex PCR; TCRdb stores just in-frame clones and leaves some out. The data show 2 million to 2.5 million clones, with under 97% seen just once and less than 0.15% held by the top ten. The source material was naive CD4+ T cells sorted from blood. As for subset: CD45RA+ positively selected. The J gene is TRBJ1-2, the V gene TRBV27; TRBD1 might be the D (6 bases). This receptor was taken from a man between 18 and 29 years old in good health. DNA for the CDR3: TGTGCCAGCAGTTCCATGCGGACAGTTCTATCCCTCTATGGCTACACCTTC. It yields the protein CASSSMRTVLSLYGYTF.